Presented here are 20 T cell receptor beta chains from one specimen sequenced in a study of blood T cells in healthy people across ages. Next came a second PCR, run for 7 to 11 cycles, which used a sample-barcoded 5' primer along with a J-beta primer mix. TCRdb recomputed calls from the 5' RACE reads with MiXCR, one row per CDR3 protein. This sample yields about 680,000 distinct CDR3 sequences, of which over 45% are seen a single time; roughly a third belongs to the top ten. The specimen sequenced was blood. Source of these receptors: an older woman in good health.

The gene calls are TRBV27 and TRBJ2-7; 13 bases match TRBD2. Germline loops: CDR1 MNHEY, CDR2 SMNVEV (reference sequence). This CDR3 is 16 amino acids long. With 2 bases clipped from V and 5 bases from J, the junction kept 6 bases outside the gene matches. Here the CDR3 reads CASSLDGLAGDDEQYF. The CDR3 coding sequence is TGTGCCAGCAGTTTAGACGGACTAGCGGGAGATGACGAGCAGTACTTC.

Here the CDR3 reads CAIARDGSYEQYF. The DNA for the CDR3 is TGTGCCATCGCGCGGGACGGATCCTACGAGCAGTACTTC. The chain joins TRBV10-3 to TRBJ2-5; a possible D gene is TRBD2 (6 bases). The J call is in doubt because the DNA end fits TRBJ2-7 better. Germline CDR1 ENHRY, CDR2 SYGVKD. This CDR3 comprises 13 residues.

This clonotype was detected a few times. The J gene is TRBJ2-1, the V gene TRBV9; TRBD2 matches at 13 bases. Germline CDR1 reads SGDLS; CDR2 reads YYNGEE. V was clipped by 4 bases and J by 2 bases; unmatched bases: 3. The length of the CDR3 is 16 residues. CDR3 in amino acids: CASSRTSGSPYNEQFF. CDR3 DNA: TGTGCCAGCAGCAGGACTAGCGGGAGCCCCTACAATGAGCAGTTCTTC.

The chain carries TRBV29-1 and TRBJ2-7, with D perhaps given as TRBD1 or TRBD2 (5 bases each). Germline V gene sequence: CDR1 SQVTM, CDR2 ANQGSEA. V was cut by 6 bases and J by 1 base, with 13 bases left in between. The CDR3 contains 13 residues. The CDR3 DNA follows: TGCAGCGTCCGGTCCGAGGGGTCCTACGAGCAGTACTTC. As protein: CSVRSEGSYEQYF.

This clonotype was recorded once. The CDR3 DNA is TGTGCCAGCAGCCAAGTCGGCAGGGAGATAGCGGGAGGATACTACGAGCAGTACTTC. Translating gives CASSQVGREIAGGYYEQYF. This chain uses TRBV4-2 with TRBJ2-7; 10 bases agree with TRBD2. The CDR3 extends over 19 amino acids. In germline, CDR1 is LGHNA, CDR2 YNFKEQ. The V and J ends lost 1 base and 3 bases, in that order; junction bases with no gene match: 15.

This clonotype has more than one count but fewer than ten. The chain joins TRBV9 to TRBJ2-7; D is unresolved. From germline, CDR1 is SGDLS and CDR2 YYNGEE. The CDR3 is 17 amino acids. Trimming took 0 bases from V and 4 from J, leaving 20 bases between them. The CDR3 spells CASSVASSPQIGYEQYF. For the CDR3, the DNA is TGTGCCAGCAGCGTAGCGTCTTCACCCCAGATTGGATACGAGCAGTACTTC.

This sequence joins TRBV13 and TRBJ1-2; 9 nucleotides match TRBD1. V was clipped by 5 bases and J by 6 bases; unmatched bases: 10. Germline assignment: CDR1 PRHDT and CDR2 FYEKMQ (reference sequence). This CDR3 region has 15 residues. The CDR3 here is CASSHPDRGLNGYTF. The CDR3 DNA is TGTGCCAGCAGCCACCCAGACAGGGGGTTGAATGGCTACACCTTC.

The chain joins TRBV27 to TRBJ2-5; D might be TRBD1 (6 bases). This CDR3 contains 14 residues. With 5 bases removed from V and 11 bases from J, the gap between germline ends came to 21 bases. Germline V gene lookup returns CDR1 MNHEY and CDR2 SMNVEV (reference sequence). The CDR3 nucleotides read TGTGCCAGCAGTGCCGGGACATGGGCGGGTGAGCAGTACTTC. This codes for CASSAGTWAGEQYF.

This chain uses TRBV15 with TRBJ1-1, with D unclear. CDR1 is LNHNV, CDR2 YYDKDF, per germline (reference sequence). The germline V and J ends were trimmed by 2 bases and 4 bases, with 8 bases remaining between them. The CDR3 consists of 13 residues. The CDR3 bases are TGTGCCACCAGCAGATCGAGGGCCACTGAAGCTTTCTTT. Its translation: CATSRSRATEAFF.

The V gene is TRBV29-1, the J gene TRBJ2-3, with TRBD2 as a possible D gene (5 bases). Per the germline V gene, CDR1 is SQVTM and CDR2 is ANQGSEA. The CDR3 runs to 14 residues. The V end lost 6 bases, the J end lost 2 bases, and 15 bases lay between the germline ends. CDR3 in amino acids: CSVWERLNTDTQYF. In DNA form, the CDR3 reads TGCAGCGTGTGGGAGAGGCTGAACACAGATACGCAGTATTTT.

The chain carries TRBV7-9 and TRBJ2-5, with D possibly matching TRBD1 (5 bases). The CDR3 is 14 residues long. The germline V and J ends were trimmed by 4 bases and 5 bases, with 14 bases remaining between them. Germline V gene data show CDR1 as SEHNR and CDR2 as FQNEAQ (reference sequence). The CDR3 loop is CASSSQDAGETQYF. The CDR3 region has the DNA TGTGCCAGCAGCTCCCAGGACGCAGGGGAGACCCAGTACTTC.

This sequence joins TRBV9 and TRBJ2-7, with D maybe TRBD2 (6 bases). This CDR3 is 15 amino acids long. Trimming took 0 bases from V and 2 from J, leaving 12 bases between them. Per germline, CDR1 SGDLS and CDR2 YYNGEE. CDR3 sequence (DNA): TGTGCCAGCAGCGTAGCGGAGGGACCCGCCTACGAGCAGTACTTC. Translating it yields CASSVAEGPAYEQYF.

The chain combines TRBV15 with TRBJ2-3; 7 bases agree with TRBD1. CDR3 length: 14 amino acids. The ends lost 6 bases at V and 2 bases at J; junction bases unmatched: 5. In germline, CDR1 is LNHNV, CDR2 YYDKDF (reference sequence). The CDR3 nucleotides read TGTGCCACCAGTCCGACAGGGAACACAGATACGCAGTATTTT. It is translated as CATSPTGNTDTQYF.

CDR3 in DNA: TGTGCCAGCAGGGAAACAGGGGGCAGGAGCAATCAGCCCCAGCATTTT. This sequence encodes CASRETGGRSNQPQHF. The chain joins TRBV2 to TRBJ1-5; TRBD1 matches 9 bases. V shed 6 bases, J shed 1 base, and the junction held 7 bases outside the gene matches. The CDR3 loop spans 16 amino acids. Germline V gives CDR1 SNHLY, CDR2 FYNNEI.

This clonotype occurred a few times. The gene calls are TRBV3-1 and TRBJ2-1, with 8 positions matching TRBD2. There are 15 residues in the CDR3. Germline-derived CDR1 and CDR2 are LGHDT and YNNKEL (reference sequence). J was trimmed by 7 bases and V by 2 bases; bases with no gene match: 7. The CDR3 region is CASSQSAGVLNEQFF. CDR3 in DNA: TGTGCCAGCAGCCAATCAGCGGGAGTGTTAAATGAGCAGTTCTTC.

The rearrangement links TRBV5-1 to TRBJ1-2; D is undetermined. Germline V gene sequence: CDR1 SGHRS, CDR2 YFSETQ. This CDR3 has 12 residues. V lost 7 bases, J lost 3 bases, and 10 bases lay in between. The CDR3 sequence: CASYDGDYGYTF. CDR3 sequence (DNA): TGCGCCAGCTACGACGGGGACTATGGCTACACCTTC.

The chain joins TRBV5-1 to TRBJ2-1; 8 bases are a match to TRBD1. V trimming: 3 bases; J trimming: 12 bases; junction bases outside the gene matches: 14. Germline lookup yields CDR1 SGHRS and CDR2 YFSETQ. CDR3 length: 15 residues. CDR3 DNA: TGCGCCAGCAGCTACCGGACAGGGTTTTCAGATACGCAGTTCTTC. This gives the protein CASSYRTGFSDTQFF.

V is TRBV20-1 and J is TRBJ2-7; TRBD2 matches 8 bases. This CDR3 contains 12 residues. Germline CDR1 and CDR2: DFQATT and SNEGSKA (reference sequence). The CDR3: CGSGSGPQRQYF. CDR3 sequence (DNA): TGCGGGAGCGGGAGTGGGCCCCAACGTCAGTACTTC.

The chain couples TRBV29-1 to TRBJ2-4; 10 bases map to TRBD2. The J call may be wrong; the DNA end is better matched by TRBJ2-7. This CDR3 is 19 amino acids long. The germline gives CDR1 SQVTM, CDR2 ANQGSEA. The CDR3 reads CSVELAGVRYTTRPYEQYF. Here the CDR3 DNA reads TGCAGCGTGGAGCTAGCGGGAGTCCGATACACCACGCGCCCTTACGAGCAGTACTTC.

This clonotype came up a few times. This could be a read error, since a much larger clone is one nucleotide away. The chain uses TRBV6-5 and TRBJ2-5; 7 positions agree with TRBD1. Germline lookup yields CDR1 MNHEY and CDR2 SVGAGI. The CDR3 is 14 residues long. V dropped 5 bases and J dropped 1; count of bases not matched to a gene: 4. DNA for the CDR3: TGTGCCAGCAGTGCCCAGGGGGTCCAAGAGACCCAGTACTTC. Protein product: CASSAQGVQETQYF.